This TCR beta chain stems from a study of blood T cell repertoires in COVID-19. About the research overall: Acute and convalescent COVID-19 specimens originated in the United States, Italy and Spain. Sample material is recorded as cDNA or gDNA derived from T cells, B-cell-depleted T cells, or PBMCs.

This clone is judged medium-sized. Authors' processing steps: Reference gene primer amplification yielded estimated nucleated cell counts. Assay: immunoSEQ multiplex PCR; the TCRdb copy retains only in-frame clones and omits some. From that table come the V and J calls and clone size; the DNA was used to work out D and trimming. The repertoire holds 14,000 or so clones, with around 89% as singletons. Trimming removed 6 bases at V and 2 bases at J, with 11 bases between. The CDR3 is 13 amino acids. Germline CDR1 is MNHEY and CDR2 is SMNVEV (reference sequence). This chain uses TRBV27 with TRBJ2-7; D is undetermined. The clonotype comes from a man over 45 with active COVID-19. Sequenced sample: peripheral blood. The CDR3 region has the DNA TGTGCCAGCAGCCCTACAGTCGCCTACGAGCAGTACTTC. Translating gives CASSPTVAYEQYF.